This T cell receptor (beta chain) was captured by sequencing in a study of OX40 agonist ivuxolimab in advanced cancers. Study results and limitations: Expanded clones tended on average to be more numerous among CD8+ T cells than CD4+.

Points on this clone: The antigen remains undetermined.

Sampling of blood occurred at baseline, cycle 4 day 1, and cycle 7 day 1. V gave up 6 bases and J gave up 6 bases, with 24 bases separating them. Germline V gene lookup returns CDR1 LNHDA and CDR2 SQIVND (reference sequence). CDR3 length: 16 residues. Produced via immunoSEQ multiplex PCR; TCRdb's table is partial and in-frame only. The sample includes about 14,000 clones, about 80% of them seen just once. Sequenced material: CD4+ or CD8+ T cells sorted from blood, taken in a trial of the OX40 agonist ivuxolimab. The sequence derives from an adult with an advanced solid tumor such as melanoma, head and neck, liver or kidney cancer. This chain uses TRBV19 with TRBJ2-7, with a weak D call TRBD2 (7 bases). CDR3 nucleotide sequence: TGTGCCAGTAGCCCAGAGGGGGGGGTGGCCTTATGCGAGCAGTACTTC. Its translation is CASSPEGGVALCEQYF.